These T cell receptor beta chains were read from a single sample in a study of blood T cell repertoires in COVID-19. Sequencing was performed with immunoSEQ multiplex PCR; in TCRdb, only in-frame clones are kept and a portion is missing. Here the sample spans around 190,000 clones, 84% being singletons. Input material: peripheral blood. These receptors were obtained from a human donor in a cohort sampled during active COVID-19. CDR3s include the opening cysteine and the closing phenylalanine or tryptophan. Fields, in order: V gene, D gene, clone size, J gene, CDR3 DNA, CDR3 protein. A D gene is named only where the DNA matches it firmly. Not every row has a clone size; where given, it reads once, few, many or a size class.

V: TRBV19
D: .
size: .
J: TRBJ2-7
DNA: TGTGCCAGTAGTATAGGGTCAGGGGCCTACGAGCAGTACTTC
CDR3: CASSIGSGAYEQYF

V: TRBV5-1
D: .
size: .
J: TRBJ1-4
DNA: TGCGCCAGCAGCTTGACGGGACACCCAGAAACTAATGAAAAACTGTTTTTT
CDR3: CASSLTGHPETNEKLFF

V: TRBV29-1
D: .
size: .
J: TRBJ2-4
DNA: TGCAGCGTTGAATTGGCGAGGGAGATCGGACGGATAGCCAAAAACATTCAGTACTTC
CDR3: CSVELAREIGRIAKNIQYF

V: TRBV9
D: .
size: once
J: TRBJ2-4
DNA: TGTGCCAGCAGCCGGCACAGGGATCCTTCGGCCAAAAACATTCAGTACTTC
CDR3: CASSRHRDPSAKNIQYF

V: TRBV4-1
D: .
size: .
J: TRBJ2-7
DNA: TGCGCCAGCAGCCAAGGCAAAGCGGCTAACTACGAGCAGTACTTC
CDR3: CASSQGKAANYEQYF

V: TRBV6-1
D: .
size: .
J: TRBJ2-7
DNA: TGTGCCAGCAGTGAAGTGGGGGGACGGAGCTACGAGCAGTACTTC
CDR3: CASSEVGGRSYEQYF

V: TRBV9
D: .
size: .
J: TRBJ2-2
DNA: TGTGCCAGCAGCGTAACGGGAGCGAACACCGGGGAGCTGTTTTTT
CDR3: CASSVTGANTGELFF

V: TRBV2
D: .
size: .
J: TRBJ2-3
DNA: TGTGCCAGCAACTTCGCTTTCACAGATACGCAGTATTTT
CDR3: CASNFAFTDTQYF

V: TRBV14
D: TRBD1
size: .
J: TRBJ1-1
DNA: TGTGCCAGCAGCCCGGACAGGGGGCGAGATTATACTGAAGCTTTCTTT
CDR3: CASSPDRGRDYTEAFF

V: TRBV6-6
D: .
size: .
J: TRBJ1-2
DNA: TGTGCCAGCACCCTCCCTTCGGGTTACTATGGCTACACCTTC
CDR3: CASTLPSGYYGYTF

V: TRBV24-1
D: .
size: .
J: TRBJ2-2
DNA: TGTGCCACCTCTGCGAGGTCAAACACCGGGGAGCTGTTTTTT
CDR3: CATSARSNTGELFF

V: TRBV2
D: .
size: .
J: TRBJ1-5
DNA: TGTGCCAGCAGTGGTTCCCGGCGGACAAATCAGCCCCAGCATTTT
CDR3: CASSGSRRTNQPQHF

V: TRBV3-1/TRBV3-2
D: TRBD2
size: .
J: TRBJ2-3
DNA: TGTGCCAGCAGCCTAAGGACTAGCGGGGCGACCACAGATACGCAGTATTTT
CDR3: CASSLRTSGATTDTQYF

V: TRBV2
D: TRBD2
size: .
J: TRBJ2-1
DNA: TGTGCCAGCAGTATGATAGCGGGGGGGCGCAATGAGCAGTTCTTC
CDR3: CASSMIAGGRNEQFF

V: TRBV19
D: TRBD1
size: few
J: TRBJ1-2
DNA: TGTGCCAGTACCCGACAGGGGAGTAGCTATGGCTACACCTTC
CDR3: CASTRQGSSYGYTF

V: TRBV3-1/TRBV3-2
D: TRBD1
size: .
J: TRBJ1-2
DNA: TGTGCCAGCAGGCCAGGGGGCGGCTATGGCTACACCTTC
CDR3: CASRPGGGYGYTF

V: TRBV25-1
D: TRBD2
size: .
J: TRBJ2-1
DNA: TGTGCCAGCAGTGAACCGGCTAGCGGGGGGGCATATGAGCAGTTCTTC
CDR3: CASSEPASGGAYEQFF

V: TRBV29-1
D: .
size: .
J: TRBJ1-1
DNA: TGCAGCGTCTTGATCCCACTTTACACTGAAGCTTTCTTT
CDR3: CSVLIPLYTEAFF

V: TRBV19
D: .
size: .
J: TRBJ1-2
DNA: TGTGCCGCCTCGGACGGGGGGTACTATGGCTACACCTTC
CDR3: CAASDGGYYGYTF

V: TRBV5-1
D: TRBD1
size: .
J: TRBJ1-6
DNA: TGCGCCAGCAGCTTAACTGTAGGGACAGGGGGAAATTCACCCCTCCACTTT
CDR3: CASSLTVGTGGNSPLHF

V: TRBV27
D: TRBD1
size: .
J: TRBJ2-1
DNA: TGTGCCAGCAGTCCTCTTAAGGGGGCTATAGCAAATGAGCAGTTCTTC
CDR3: CASSPLKGAIANEQFF

V: TRBV6-5
D: .
size: .
J: TRBJ2-5
DNA: TGTGCCAGCACCCTGTCAGTCCAAGAGACCCAGTACTTC
CDR3: CASTLSVQETQYF

V: TRBV19
D: .
size: .
J: TRBJ1-6
DNA: TGTGCCAGTAGTATACAGGGGCGTAATTCACCCCTCCACTTT
CDR3: CASSIQGRNSPLHF